A selection of T cell receptor beta chains follows, all from one sample in a study of human T cells and chemical hapten exposure. TCRdb redid the calling of the RACE reads with MiXCR, one entry per CDR3 protein. The sample yields about 89,000 distinct CDR3 sequences, 10% to 15% seen once. The material was whole blood, obtained in connection with sensitization to the hapten diphenylcyclopropenone (DPC). These receptors were collected from a woman in her fifties or sixties with alopecia areata. Some clones in this sample may be carry-over from other donors' samples. Both conserved end residues are part of each CDR3. A D gene is named only where the DNA matches it firmly. Part of the rows lack a size; the others show once, few, many or a class for expanded clones.

CDR3: CASSFGDGELFF
DNA: TGTGCCAGCAGCTTTGGAGATGGGGAGCTGTTTTTT
V: TRBV7-9
D: NA
size: NA
J: TRBJ2-2

CDR3: CASIPDGGFGNEKLFF
DNA: TGTGCCAGCATACCCGACGGGGGGTTTGGTAATGAAAAACTGTTTTTT
V: TRBV12-3/TRBV12-4
D: NA
size: few
J: TRBJ1-4

CDR3: CSVVSGYGYTF
DNA: TGCAGCGTTGTTTCCGGCTATGGCTACACCTTC
V: TRBV29-1
D: NA
size: many
J: TRBJ1-2

CDR3: CASGLTGPDTQYF
DNA: TGTGCTAGTGGTTTGACAGGGCCAGATACGCAGTATTTT
V: TRBV12-5
D: NA
size: few
J: TRBJ2-3

CDR3: CASSPQVWQPQHF
DNA: TGTGCCAGCTCACCACAGGTGTGGCAGCCCCAGCATTTT
V: TRBV18
D: NA
size: once
J: TRBJ1-5

CDR3: CASSDSGTKNIQYF
DNA: TGTGCCAGCAGCGACTCCGGCACCAAAAACATTCAGTACTTC
V: TRBV6-1
D: NA
size: few
J: TRBJ2-4

CDR3: CASSSSLAGDTQYF
DNA: TGCGCCAGCAGCTCCTCCCTAGCGGGAGATACGCAGTATTTT
V: TRBV5-1
D: TRBD2
size: few
J: TRBJ2-3

CDR3: CASSSTPANYEQYF
DNA: TGTGCCAGCAGTTCGACCCCGGCCAACTACGAGCAGTACTTC
V: TRBV6-6
D: NA
size: few
J: TRBJ2-7

CDR3: CASKPGTFDEQFF
DNA: TGTGCCAGCAAACCCGGGACATTCGATGAGCAGTTCTTC
V: TRBV2
D: NA
size: few
J: TRBJ2-1

CDR3: CSASGADTQYF
DNA: TGCAGTGCTAGCGGAGCAGATACGCAGTATTTT
V: TRBV20-1
D: NA
size: many
J: TRBJ2-3

CDR3: CSAQDRGTYEQYF
DNA: TGCAGCGCACAGGACAGGGGCACCTACGAGCAGTACTTC
V: TRBV29-1
D: TRBD1
size: NA
J: TRBJ2-7

CDR3: CAWGNSRGAEAFF
DNA: TGTGCCTGGGGGAATTCCCGGGGGGCTGAAGCTTTCTTT
V: TRBV30
D: NA
size: few
J: TRBJ1-1

CDR3: CASSPPGQGAFEQFF
DNA: TGTGCCAGCAGCCCCCCGGGACAGGGGGCTTTTGAGCAGTTCTTC
V: TRBV3-1
D: TRBD1
size: NA
J: TRBJ2-1

CDR3: CSVGLAEAYEQYF
DNA: TGCAGCGTCGGACTAGCGGAGGCCTACGAGCAGTACTTC
V: TRBV29-1
D: TRBD2
size: few
J: TRBJ2-7

CDR3: CAISESPPGLAGGETQYF
DNA: TGTGCCATCAGTGAGTCGCCCCCGGGACTAGCGGGAGGAGAGACCCAGTACTTC
V: TRBV10-3
D: TRBD2
size: NA
J: TRBJ2-5

CDR3: CSANSGEASKTQYF
DNA: TGCAGTGCTAACAGCGGGGAGGCTTCGAAGACCCAGTACTTC
V: TRBV20-1
D: TRBD2
size: NA
J: TRBJ2-5

CDR3: CASSLPGRETDTQYF
DNA: TGCGCCAGCAGCTTGCCAGGGAGGGAGACAGATACGCAGTATTTT
V: TRBV5-1
D: TRBD2
size: many
J: TRBJ2-3

CDR3: CASSWLAWTGVYEQYF
DNA: TGTGCCAGCAGCTGGCTAGCATGGACAGGGGTCTACGAGCAGTACTTC
V: TRBV11-2
D: TRBD1
size: many
J: TRBJ2-7

CDR3: CASSLERINEQFF
DNA: TGTGCCAGCAGCTTAGAACGTATCAATGAGCAGTTCTTC
V: TRBV11-2
D: NA
size: many
J: TRBJ2-1

CDR3: CASTSGGSSDNEQFF
DNA: TGTGCCAGCACCTCCGGCGGAAGTTCAGACAATGAGCAGTTCTTC
V: TRBV5-4
D: NA
size: many
J: TRBJ2-1

CDR3: CASSHQRSGRSYGYTF
DNA: TGTGCCAGCAGCCACCAGAGGTCGGGGAGGTCCTATGGCTACACCTTC
V: TRBV3-1
D: NA
size: few
J: TRBJ1-2

CDR3: CSATPAGSYNEQFF
DNA: TGCAGTGCCACCCCAGCGGGCTCCTACAATGAGCAGTTCTTC
V: TRBV20-1
D: NA
size: few
J: TRBJ2-1

CDR3: CSARNLRLAGVQFF
DNA: TGCAGTGCTCGAAACCTCAGACTAGCGGGAGTACAGTTCTTC
V: TRBV20-1
D: TRBD2
size: many
J: TRBJ2-1

CDR3: CASSLAPLTIVGYTF
DNA: TGTGCCAGCAGCTTGGCACCTCTTACCATAGTTGGCTACACCTTC
V: TRBV5-6
D: NA
size: few
J: TRBJ1-2

CDR3: CSVEEGSPEAFF
DNA: TGCAGCGTTGAGGAAGGCTCCCCTGAAGCTTTCTTT
V: TRBV29-1
D: NA
size: NA
J: TRBJ1-1

CDR3: CASSYADRTGNTIYF
DNA: TGTGCCAGCAGTTACGCGGACAGAACTGGAAACACCATATATTTT
V: TRBV6-5
D: NA
size: many
J: TRBJ1-3

CDR3: CASSPNDYTEAFF
DNA: TGTGCCAGCAGTCCAAACGACTACACTGAAGCTTTCTTT
V: TRBV12-3/TRBV12-4
D: NA
size: NA
J: TRBJ1-1

CDR3: CAWSPRTGELFF
DNA: TGTGCCTGGAGTCCCAGGACCGGGGAGCTGTTTTTT
V: TRBV30
D: NA
size: many
J: TRBJ2-2

CDR3: CSARSREGRGDTQYF
DNA: TGCAGTGCTAGGAGTCGGGAGGGCCGTGGAGATACGCAGTATTTT
V: TRBV20-1
D: TRBD2
size: few
J: TRBJ2-3